These T cell receptor beta chains were read from a single sample in a study of blood T cell repertoires in COVID-19. Assay used: immunoSEQ multiplex PCR; TCRdb lists only in-frame clones, some missing. The sample includes around 220,000 clones, around 88% seen only once; the top ten take about 15%. The sample comprised PBMCs or T cells enriched from blood (not recorded which). The source of these receptors is a woman aged 45-59 years with acute COVID-19. The CDR3 runs from the conserved cysteine through the conserved F or W. The order of the fields is clone size, D gene, V gene, J gene, CDR3 protein, CDR3 DNA. D genes are given only for firm matches. Some rows have no size entry. The others give once, few or many, or a class for an expanded clone.

clone size: .
D gene: .
V gene: TRBV5-3
J gene: TRBJ1-1
CDR3 protein: CARSLTVATEAFF
CDR3 DNA: TGTGCCAGAAGCTTGACAGTGGCCACTGAAGCTTTCTTT

clone size: .
D gene: .
V gene: TRBV27
J gene: TRBJ1-6
CDR3 protein: CASSTFLGARGSPLHF
CDR3 DNA: TGTGCCAGCTCCACCTTTTTAGGGGCTCGTGGGTCACCCCTCCACTTT

clone size: .
D gene: TRBD2
V gene: TRBV27
J gene: TRBJ2-7
CDR3 protein: CASSLLAGGVYEQYF
CDR3 DNA: TGTGCCAGCAGTTTGCTAGCGGGAGGGGTCTACGAGCAGTACTTC

clone size: .
D gene: TRBD1
V gene: TRBV29-1
J gene: TRBJ1-5
CDR3 protein: CSARTGGGNQPQHF
CDR3 DNA: TGCAGCGCTAGAACAGGGGGTGGCAATCAGCCCCAGCATTTT

clone size: .
D gene: .
V gene: TRBV28
J gene: TRBJ2-1
CDR3 protein: CASSLSGLYNEQFF
CDR3 DNA: TGTGCCAGCAGTTTATCCGGACTATACAATGAGCAGTTCTTC

clone size: .
D gene: .
V gene: TRBV2
J gene: TRBJ2-2
CDR3 protein: CAIQSSRVFGTGELFF
CDR3 DNA: TGTGCCATCCAAAGTAGCAGGGTCTTCGGCACCGGGGAGCTGTTTTTT

clone size: .
D gene: TRBD1
V gene: TRBV19
J gene: TRBJ1-5
CDR3 protein: CASSTQDRGLWGNQPQHF
CDR3 DNA: TGTGCCAGTAGTACCCAGGACAGGGGGCTGTGGGGCAATCAGCCCCAGCATTTT

clone size: .
D gene: TRBD1
V gene: TRBV5-6
J gene: TRBJ2-3
CDR3 protein: CASSTPPGQLTDTQYF
CDR3 DNA: TGTGCCAGCAGCACACCTCCGGGACAGCTCACAGATACGCAGTATTTT

clone size: .
D gene: .
V gene: TRBV27
J gene: TRBJ2-5
CDR3 protein: CASSPDSHQETQYF
CDR3 DNA: TGTGCCAGCAGTCCCGATAGTCACCAAGAGACCCAGTACTTC

clone size: .
D gene: .
V gene: TRBV30
J gene: TRBJ1-1
CDR3 protein: CAWSVGANTEAFF
CDR3 DNA: TGTGCCTGGAGTGTGGGAGCGAACACTGAAGCTTTCTTT

clone size: .
D gene: TRBD2
V gene: TRBV6-2/TRBV6-3
J gene: TRBJ2-7
CDR3 protein: CASSYPSGRPGRYEQYF
CDR3 DNA: TGTGCCAGCAGTTACCCTAGCGGGAGGCCCGGACGATACGAGCAGTACTTC

clone size: .
D gene: TRBD1
V gene: TRBV7-8
J gene: TRBJ1-2
CDR3 protein: CASSSSAPGTGEPYGYTF
CDR3 DNA: TGTGCCAGCAGCTCCTCGGCGCCCGGGACAGGGGAACCCTATGGCTACACCTTC

clone size: .
D gene: .
V gene: TRBV5-1
J gene: TRBJ2-5
CDR3 protein: CASSLEASGLQETQYF
CDR3 DNA: TGCGCCAGCAGCTTGGAGGCCTCAGGGCTCCAAGAGACCCAGTACTTC

clone size: .
D gene: .
V gene: TRBV7-9
J gene: TRBJ1-6
CDR3 protein: CASSSVGGVNSPLHF
CDR3 DNA: TGTGCCAGCAGCTCGGTGGGGGGGGTAAACTCACCCCTCCACTTT

clone size: .
D gene: .
V gene: TRBV2
J gene: TRBJ2-5
CDR3 protein: CASSPGRSSETQYF
CDR3 DNA: TGTGCCAGCAGTCCAGGGAGGTCTAGCGAGACCCAGTACTTC

clone size: once
D gene: .
V gene: TRBV6-2/TRBV6-3
J gene: TRBJ1-1
CDR3 protein: CASSPTENTEAFF
CDR3 DNA: TGTGCCAGCAGCCCTACAGAGAACACTGAAGCTTTCTTT

clone size: .
D gene: .
V gene: TRBV2
J gene: TRBJ2-1
CDR3 protein: CASSENNRQFF
CDR3 DNA: TGTGCCAGCAGTGAAAATAATCGTCAGTTCTTC

clone size: .
D gene: .
V gene: TRBV24-1
J gene: TRBJ1-5
CDR3 protein: CATSRGVDQPQHF
CDR3 DNA: TGTGCCACCAGCAGGGGAGTAGATCAGCCCCAGCATTTT

clone size: .
D gene: .
V gene: TRBV27
J gene: TRBJ1-1
CDR3 protein: CASSSGVTEAFF
CDR3 DNA: TGTGCCAGCAGTTCCGGGGTTACTGAAGCTTTCTTT

clone size: .
D gene: TRBD2
V gene: TRBV11-2
J gene: TRBJ2-7
CDR3 protein: CASSPLAGGGEQYF
CDR3 DNA: TGTGCCAGCAGTCCCCTAGCGGGAGGAGGCGAGCAGTACTTC

clone size: .
D gene: TRBD2
V gene: TRBV7-8
J gene: TRBJ2-5
CDR3 protein: CASSLTLLAQETQYF
CDR3 DNA: TGTGCCAGCAGCTTAACGTTACTAGCGCAAGAGACCCAGTACTTC

clone size: .
D gene: .
V gene: TRBV15
J gene: TRBJ2-5
CDR3 protein: CATSRDAGVGETQYF
CDR3 DNA: TGTGCCACCAGCAGAGATGCAGGGGTAGGAGAGACCCAGTACTTC

clone size: .
D gene: .
V gene: TRBV18
J gene: TRBJ1-6
CDR3 protein: CASSPRGEPSSPLHF
CDR3 DNA: TGTGCCAGCTCACCTCGGGGAGAGCCGAGTTCACCCCTCCACTTT

clone size: .
D gene: .
V gene: TRBV28
J gene: TRBJ1-5
CDR3 protein: CASSVHVELRHQPQHF
CDR3 DNA: TGTGCCAGCAGTGTCCACGTGGAGTTACGGCATCAGCCCCAGCATTTT

clone size: .
D gene: .
V gene: TRBV7-2
J gene: TRBJ2-1
CDR3 protein: CASSPPPVRNEQFF
CDR3 DNA: TGTGCCAGCAGCCCACCCCCCGTACGGAATGAGCAGTTCTTC

clone size: once
D gene: .
V gene: TRBV5-5
J gene: TRBJ2-7
CDR3 protein: CASSLSEGWSYEQYF
CDR3 DNA: TGTGCCAGCAGCTTGTCGGAGGGATGGTCCTACGAGCAGTACTTC

clone size: .
D gene: .
V gene: TRBV27
J gene: TRBJ1-6
CDR3 protein: CASSPLLEPIVSPLHF
CDR3 DNA: TGTGCCAGCAGCCCTCTTTTGGAGCCGATAGTTTCACCCCTCCACTTT

clone size: .
D gene: TRBD1
V gene: TRBV6-2/TRBV6-3
J gene: TRBJ2-7
CDR3 protein: CASSSGRLTGGDEQYF
CDR3 DNA: TGTGCCAGCAGTTCCGGCAGATTGACAGGGGGCGACGAGCAGTACTTC

clone size: .
D gene: TRBD1
V gene: TRBV19
J gene: TRBJ1-5
CDR3 protein: CASSILGQGGQPQHF
CDR3 DNA: TGTGCCAGTAGTATACTCGGCCAGGGGGGTCAGCCCCAGCATTTT

clone size: few
D gene: .
V gene: TRBV28
J gene: TRBJ1-2
CDR3 protein: CASSKDSLSGYTF
CDR3 DNA: TGTGCCAGCAGCAAAGACAGTTTAAGTGGCTACACCTTC

clone size: .
D gene: .
V gene: TRBV11-3
J gene: TRBJ2-1
CDR3 protein: CASSPNRGYNEQFF
CDR3 DNA: TGTGCCAGCAGCCCGAACCGGGGCTACAATGAGCAGTTCTTC

clone size: few
D gene: TRBD2
V gene: TRBV30
J gene: TRBJ2-7
CDR3 protein: CAWSVAGGHEQYF
CDR3 DNA: TGTGCCTGGAGTGTTGCGGGAGGGCACGAGCAGTACTTC

clone size: .
D gene: TRBD1
V gene: TRBV4-2
J gene: TRBJ1-2
CDR3 protein: CASSQEVGQGAVGYTF
CDR3 DNA: TGTGCCAGCAGCCAAGAAGTTGGACAGGGGGCGGTTGGCTACACCTTC

clone size: .
D gene: .
V gene: TRBV13
J gene: TRBJ2-7
CDR3 protein: CASSLAPHSGTFYEQYF
CDR3 DNA: TGTGCCAGCAGCTTAGCCCCACATAGCGGAACCTTTTACGAGCAGTACTTC

clone size: .
D gene: .
V gene: TRBV4-1
J gene: TRBJ1-3
CDR3 protein: CASSQLQFSGNTIYF
CDR3 DNA: TGCGCCAGCAGCCAATTACAGTTCTCTGGAAACACCATATATTTT

clone size: .
D gene: .
V gene: TRBV18
J gene: TRBJ2-7
CDR3 protein: CASSPTGRNEQYF
CDR3 DNA: TGTGCCAGCTCACCAACAGGGCGGAACGAGCAGTACTTC

clone size: .
D gene: .
V gene: TRBV21-1
J gene: TRBJ1-2
CDR3 protein: CASSKLTGPRNYGYTF
CDR3 DNA: TGTGCCAGCAGCAAACTGACAGGGCCGAGAAACTATGGCTACACCTTC

clone size: .
D gene: .
V gene: TRBV28
J gene: TRBJ1-5
CDR3 protein: CASSSQGNQPQHF
CDR3 DNA: TGTGCCAGCAGTTCACAGGGCAATCAGCCCCAGCATTTT

clone size: .
D gene: .
V gene: TRBV28
J gene: TRBJ1-2
CDR3 protein: CASIEHRPQLRGYGYTF
CDR3 DNA: TGTGCCAGCATCGAGCACAGGCCCCAGCTCAGAGGCTATGGCTACACCTTC

clone size: .
D gene: TRBD1
V gene: TRBV5-1
J gene: TRBJ2-3
CDR3 protein: CASSDRDRATDTQYF
CDR3 DNA: TGCGCCAGCAGCGACCGGGACAGGGCGACAGATACGCAGTATTTT

clone size: .
D gene: .
V gene: TRBV18
J gene: TRBJ1-5
CDR3 protein: CASSPPVGREAQPQHF
CDR3 DNA: TGTGCCAGCTCACCACCGGTAGGAAGGGAGGCTCAGCCCCAGCATTTT

clone size: .
D gene: TRBD1
V gene: TRBV7-8
J gene: TRBJ1-1
CDR3 protein: CASRTGTGVNTEAFF
CDR3 DNA: TGTGCCAGCAGAACCGGGACAGGGGTGAACACTGAAGCTTTCTTT

clone size: few
D gene: .
V gene: TRBV7-2
J gene: TRBJ1-6
CDR3 protein: CASSLVGGFNSPLHF
CDR3 DNA: TGTGCCAGCAGCTTAGTAGGAGGGTTTAATTCACCCCTCCACTTT

clone size: .
D gene: .
V gene: TRBV3-1/TRBV3-2
J gene: TRBJ2-1
CDR3 protein: CASSFQISGTNYNEQFF
CDR3 DNA: TGTGCCAGCAGCTTTCAAATTAGCGGAACGAACTACAATGAGCAGTTCTTC

clone size: .
D gene: .
V gene: TRBV19
J gene: TRBJ2-5
CDR3 protein: CASSGGRETQYF
CDR3 DNA: TGTGCCAGCTCTGGGGGCCGAGAGACCCAGTACTTC

clone size: .
D gene: TRBD1
V gene: TRBV5-4
J gene: TRBJ1-3
CDR3 protein: CASSLGAVEDRGPSGNTIYF
CDR3 DNA: TGTGCCAGCAGCTTGGGGGCCGTGGAGGACAGGGGGCCTTCTGGAAACACCATATATTTT

clone size: .
D gene: .
V gene: TRBV4-3
J gene: TRBJ2-6
CDR3 protein: CASSQQLGNSGANVLTF
CDR3 DNA: TGCGCCAGCAGCCAACAACTAGGAAACTCTGGGGCCAACGTCCTGACTTTC

clone size: .
D gene: .
V gene: TRBV3-1/TRBV3-2
J gene: TRBJ1-4
CDR3 protein: CASSPDTGNEKLFF
CDR3 DNA: TGTGCCAGCAGCCCTGACACGGGGAATGAAAAACTGTTTTTT

clone size: .
D gene: .
V gene: TRBV5-4
J gene: TRBJ1-1
CDR3 protein: CASSLERGTEAFF
CDR3 DNA: TGTGCCAGCAGCTTGGAGCGGGGCACTGAAGCTTTCTTT

clone size: .
D gene: .
V gene: TRBV7-9
J gene: TRBJ1-1
CDR3 protein: CASSLGQGNTEAFF
CDR3 DNA: TGTGCCAGCAGCTTAGGCCAGGGGAACACTGAAGCTTTCTTT

clone size: .
D gene: TRBD1
V gene: TRBV3-1/TRBV3-2
J gene: TRBJ1-2
CDR3 protein: CASSQDWRGRTF
CDR3 DNA: TGTGCCAGCAGCCAAGATTGGAGGGGGCGGACCTTC

clone size: .
D gene: .
V gene: TRBV30
J gene: TRBJ1-5
CDR3 protein: CAWSVRRNQPQHF
CDR3 DNA: TGTGCCTGGAGTGTACGGAGGAATCAGCCCCAGCATTTT

clone size: .
D gene: TRBD1
V gene: TRBV5-1
J gene: TRBJ2-7
CDR3 protein: CASSLGQGASEQYF
CDR3 DNA: TGCGCCAGCAGCTTGGGACAGGGGGCAAGCGAGCAGTACTTC